A selection of T cell receptor beta chains follows, all from one sample in a study of blood T cell repertoires in COVID-19. Profiled with immunoSEQ multiplex PCR; TCRdb holds only in-frame clones, not every one. This sample carries approximately 200,000 clones, roughly four fifths of them seen once, and the ten largest clones take over 9.5%. Sequences were obtained from PBMCs or T cells enriched from blood (not recorded which). Receptors were obtained from a man in his forties who had recovered from COVID-19. The CDR3 runs from the conserved cysteine through the conserved F or W. The D gene is left open where the match is weak. A clone size is listed for some rows: how often the clone was seen (once, few, many), or a class if it is expanded.

CDR3,DNA,J,size,V,D
CASSIGRINRNTEAFF,TGTGCCAGTAGTATTGGGAGAATTAACAGAAACACTGAAGCTTTCTTT,TRBJ1-1,once,TRBV19,-
CASSRGQDNSPLHF,TGTGCCAGCAGCCGAGGACAGGATAATTCACCCCTCCACTTT,TRBJ1-6,-,TRBV7-8,TRBD1
CASSLSGTGELFF,TGTGCCAGCAGCTTATCGGGGACCGGGGAGCTGTTTTTT,TRBJ2-2,-,TRBV7-2,-
CASSKNFLGTVSTGELFF,TGTGCCAGCAGCAAGAACTTTCTAGGGACAGTGAGCACCGGGGAGCTGTTTTTT,TRBJ2-2,-,TRBV7-9,TRBD1
CASSPQGAAYNEQFF,TGTGCCAGCAGCCCACAGGGGGCCGCCTACAATGAGCAGTTCTTC,TRBJ2-1,-,TRBV7-6,TRBD1
CAWSGLARETQYF,TGTGCCTGGAGTGGTCTAGCGAGGGAGACCCAGTACTTC,TRBJ2-5,few,TRBV30,-
CAWSLAGVETQYF,TGTGCCTGGAGTCTAGCGGGAGTAGAGACCCAGTACTTC,TRBJ2-5,-,TRBV30,TRBD2
CASSQVIGTVEAFF,TGTGCCAGCAGCCAAGTAATAGGGACAGTTGAAGCTTTCTTT,TRBJ1-1,-,TRBV3-1/TRBV3-2,TRBD1
CATSSVRGTGELFF,TGTGCCACCAGCAGTGTAAGAGGGACCGGGGAGCTGTTTTTT,TRBJ2-2,-,TRBV15,-
CASSLVRTASSYNEQFF,TGTGCCAGCAGCTTAGTTCGTACAGCCAGCTCCTACAATGAGCAGTTCTTC,TRBJ2-1,-,TRBV11-2,-
CASSEPDEQYF,TGTGCCAGCAGCGAACCGGACGAGCAGTACTTC,TRBJ2-7,-,TRBV6-6,-
CASSLAEGGEQYF,TGTGCCAGCAGCTTAGCCGAGGGCGGTGAGCAGTACTTC,TRBJ2-7,-,TRBV7-9,-
CASSQAGLVGTDTQYF,TGTGCCAGCAGCCAGGCCGGACTAGTGGGCACAGATACGCAGTATTTT,TRBJ2-3,-,TRBV4-2,TRBD2
CASSADRGSGEQFF,TGTGCCAGCAGCGCCGACAGGGGATCTGGTGAGCAGTTCTTC,TRBJ2-1,-,TRBV6-5,TRBD1
CAWGPGRVSGGDNEQFF,TGTGCCTGGGGGCCCGGGAGGGTGAGCGGGGGTGACAATGAGCAGTTCTTC,TRBJ2-1,-,TRBV30,TRBD2
CSASTSGDNSPLHF,TGCAGCGCCTCGACGTCAGGGGATAATTCACCCCTCCACTTT,TRBJ1-6,few,TRBV29-1,-
CSAGLAGGLADEQFF,TGCAGCGCTGGACTAGCGGGAGGGTTGGCGGATGAGCAGTTCTTC,TRBJ2-1,-,TRBV29-1,TRBD2
CASSQGQGRVWSPLHF,TGTGCCAGCAGCCAAGGACAGGGGAGGGTTTGGTCACCCCTCCACTTT,TRBJ1-6,-,TRBV14,TRBD1
CASKEPPGSNNQPQHF,TGTGCCAGTAAGGAACCTCCGGGGTCAAATAATCAGCCCCAGCATTTT,TRBJ1-5,-,TRBV19,-
CASMGGSGIGTEAFF,TGTGCCAGCATGGGTGGTTCGGGGATCGGCACTGAAGCTTTCTTT,TRBJ1-1,-,TRBV28,-
CASSEGLAGGRFF,TGTGCCAGCAGCGAAGGACTAGCGGGAGGTCGGTTCTTC,TRBJ2-1,few,TRBV9,TRBD2
CASSQRGTGTEAFF,TGTGCCAGTAGTCAACGGGGGACTGGGACTGAAGCTTTCTTT,TRBJ1-1,once,TRBV19,-
CASSLAGVGTDTQYF,TGTGCCAGCAGTCTAGCAGGAGTTGGCACAGATACGCAGTATTTT,TRBJ2-3,-,TRBV2,-
CASSLGWGSGGETQYF,TGTGCCAGCAGTTTAGGGTGGGGGTCCGGGGGAGAGACCCAGTACTTC,TRBJ2-5,-,TRBV27,-
CASSLFGTPTGELFF,TGTGCCAGCAGCTTATTCGGGACACCTACCGGGGAGCTGTTTTTT,TRBJ2-2,-,TRBV7-9,-
CASSPHLAGTGGALGANYGYTF,TGTGCCAGCAGTCCCCACCTGGCCGGGACAGGGGGCGCATTGGGGGCTAACTATGGCTACACCTTC,TRBJ1-2,-,TRBV6-6,TRBD1
CASSQSRTGSNYGYTF,TGCGCCAGCAGCCAGTCTAGGACAGGGAGCAACTATGGCTACACCTTC,TRBJ1-2,once,TRBV4-3,TRBD1
CASSPQGAKETQYF,TGTGCCAGCTCACCACAGGGGGCCAAAGAGACCCAGTACTTC,TRBJ2-5,-,TRBV18,TRBD1
CASSLEGADTQYF,TGTGCCAGCAGTCTCGAGGGGGCGGATACGCAGTATTTT,TRBJ2-3,-,TRBV27,TRBD1
CASSHLRIDSTDTQYF,TGCGCCAGCAGCCACCTCAGGATCGATAGCACAGATACGCAGTATTTT,TRBJ2-3,few,TRBV4-1,-
CASSFGPRANTEAFF,TGTGCCAGCAGCTTTGGTCCCAGGGCGAACACTGAAGCTTTCTTT,TRBJ1-1,-,TRBV5-6,-
CASSRSAIQALSTEAFF,TGTGCCAGTAGTCGAAGCGCGATACAGGCCCTGAGCACTGAAGCTTTCTTT,TRBJ1-1,-,TRBV19,-
CASSLGLDRWAGGNYGYTF,TGTGCCAGCAGCTTAGGATTGGACCGATGGGCAGGGGGTAACTATGGCTACACCTTC,TRBJ1-2,-,TRBV13,TRBD1
CASTGTGLSNQPQHF,TGTGCCAGCACCGGGACAGGGCTAAGCAATCAGCCCCAGCATTTT,TRBJ1-5,-,TRBV6-5,TRBD1
CASSPEGGMNTEAFF,TGTGCCAGCAGCCCCGAGGGCGGAATGAACACTGAAGCTTTCTTT,TRBJ1-1,once,TRBV9,-
CSVEKQGTDTQYF,TGCAGCGTTGAAAAACAGGGTACAGATACGCAGTATTTT,TRBJ2-3,few,TRBV29-1,-
CAIRVKGARTGELFF,TGTGCCATCCGGGTTAAGGGGGCTCGGACCGGGGAGCTGTTTTTT,TRBJ2-2,-,TRBV10-3,TRBD1
CASSSTGTTYEQYF,TGCGCCAGCAGCTCTACCGGGACAACCTACGAGCAGTACTTC,TRBJ2-7,-,TRBV5-1,-
CASSAGGPYNEQFF,TGTGCCAGCAGCGCGGGAGGCCCCTACAATGAGCAGTTCTTC,TRBJ2-1,-,TRBV9,TRBD2
CASSLPPGGSSYNEQFF,TGCGCCAGCAGCCTCCCCCCGGGGGGGAGCTCCTACAATGAGCAGTTCTTC,TRBJ2-1,-,TRBV5-1,TRBD2
CASSLVRSATNEKLFF,TGTGCCAGCAGTTTGGTCAGGTCGGCAACTAATGAAAAACTGTTTTTT,TRBJ1-4,-,TRBV28,-
CSVETEKPTYEQYF,TGCAGCGTTGAAACCGAGAAACCTACCTACGAGCAGTACTTC,TRBJ2-7,few,TRBV29-1,-
CASSTPAWGRNEKLFF,TGTGCCAGTAGTACCCCCGCTTGGGGGAGGAATGAAAAACTGTTTTTT,TRBJ1-4,few,TRBV19,-
CASSVSGTGVGQPQHF,TGCGCCAGCAGCGTATCCGGGACAGGAGTGGGACAGCCCCAGCATTTT,TRBJ1-5,-,TRBV5-1,TRBD1
CASSLARQGDTGELFF,TGCGCCAGCAGCTTGGCCCGGCAGGGTGACACCGGGGAGCTGTTTTTT,TRBJ2-2,-,TRBV5-1,-